These T cell receptor beta chains were read from a single sample in a study of shared clonotypes between healthy human individuals. The method was immunoSEQ multiplex PCR; TCRdb's version includes in-frame clones alone and lacks a portion of them. The sample holds around 2.1 million clones, about 93% seen once. The source material was naive CD8+ T cells from PBMCs. The receptors were gathered from a young man in good health. Some clones in this sample may be carry-over from other donors' samples. The CDR3 runs from the conserved cysteine through the conserved F or W. Fields, in order: clone size, J gene, D gene, V gene, CDR3 protein, CDR3 DNA. The D gene is left open where the match is weak. For some rows the clone size is stated as once, few or many, or as a class when expanded; others skip it.

- TRBJ2-7 TRBD1 TRBV7-9 CASSAQPGQGSPYEQYF TGTGCCAGCAGCGCGCAACCGGGACAGGGATCCCCCTACGAGCAGTACTTC
- TRBJ1-1 - TRBV15 CATSTIVNTEAFF TGTGCCACCAGCACCATTGTGAACACTGAAGCTTTCTTT
- TRBJ2-5 - TRBV9 CASSVELRETQYF TGTGCCAGCAGCGTAGAATTGCGAGAGACCCAGTACTTC
- TRBJ2-3 - TRBV7-6 CASSLGEDTQYF TGTGCCAGCAGCTTAGGTGAAGATACGCAGTATTTT
- TRBJ2-1 - TRBV5-5 CASSSSGYEQFF TGTGCCAGCAGCTCGAGTGGGTATGAGCAGTTCTTC
- TRBJ2-5 - TRBV2 CASRDMDNGPETQYF TGTGCCAGCAGAGACATGGACAATGGTCCGGAGACCCAGTACTTC
- TRBJ2-7 TRBD1 TRBV23-1 CASSHRDRSYEQYF TGCGCCAGCAGTCATCGGGACAGGAGCTACGAGCAGTACTTC
- TRBJ1-1 - TRBV27 CASSWGTANTEAFF TGTGCCAGCAGTTGGGGGACCGCTAACACTGAAGCTTTCTTT
once TRBJ1-1 - TRBV27 CASYSEGRLGAEAFF TGTGCCAGCTACTCCGAGGGACGCCTCGGTGCTGAAGCTTTCTTT
- TRBJ2-7 TRBD2 TRBV5-6 CASTRLAGGFPYEQYF TGTGCCAGCACACGACTAGCGGGAGGATTCCCCTACGAGCAGTACTTC
- TRBJ1-4 - TRBV7-9 CASSPRPIATNEKLFF TGTGCCAGCAGCCCCCGTCCCATAGCAACTAATGAAAAACTGTTTTTT
- TRBJ2-2 - TRBV28 CASSSPLRDTGELFF TGTGCCAGCAGTTCTCCCTTGAGGGACACCGGGGAGCTGTTTTTT
- TRBJ2-2 - TRBV28 CASSLYPQGGENTGELFF TGTGCCAGCAGTTTATACCCCCAGGGGGGTGAAAACACCGGGGAGCTGTTTTTT
- TRBJ1-2 - TRBV5-1 CASSSYRDGYTF TGCGCCAGCAGCTCCTACAGGGACGGCTACACCTTC
- TRBJ1-5 - TRBV2 CASSYPGTVIDSNQPQHF TGTGCCAGCTCCTACCCCGGGACCGTAATAGATAGCAATCAGCCCCAGCATTTT
- TRBJ2-1 - TRBV5-8 CARPDRLANEQFF TGTGCCAGACCTGACAGGTTGGCCAATGAGCAGTTCTTC
- TRBJ2-7 TRBD1 TRBV19 CASSWGTGETYEQYF TGTGCCAGTAGTTGGGGAACAGGGGAAACGTACGAGCAGTACTTC
- TRBJ2-1 - TRBV7-2 CASTSGARVDYNEQFF TGTGCCAGCACCTCTGGGGCCAGGGTGGACTACAATGAGCAGTTCTTC
- TRBJ2-4 TRBD2 TRBV11-2 CASSPNPTGGGIQYF TGTGCCAGCAGCCCCAACCCCACTGGCGGGGGCATTCAGTACTTC
- TRBJ1-5 TRBD1 TRBV7-8 CASSLAGTANQPQHF TGTGCCAGCAGCTTAGCGGGGACAGCAAATCAGCCCCAGCATTTT
once TRBJ2-7 - TRBV5-8 CASSVHGQGINEQYF TGTGCCAGCAGCGTACACGGCCAGGGTATCAACGAGCAGTACTTC
- TRBJ2-7 TRBD2 TRBV29-1 CSVGGGTSYEQYF TGCAGCGTTGGGGGGGGTACCTCCTACGAGCAGTACTTC
- TRBJ2-1 - TRBV7-9 CASSLDWNNEQFF TGTGCCAGCAGCTTAGACTGGAACAATGAGCAGTTCTTC
- TRBJ1-5 - TRBV9 CASSVGASDQPQHF TGTGCCAGCAGCGTAGGGGCTTCTGATCAGCCCCAGCATTTT
- TRBJ2-7 TRBD1 TRBV2 CASSETTGGNYEQYF TGTGCCAGCAGTGAAACGACAGGGGGAAACTACGAGCAGTACTTC